The 31 T cell receptor beta chains reported below all come from one sample, sequenced in a study of blood T cell repertoires in COVID-19. This table comes from immunoSEQ multiplex PCR, and its TCRdb copy is limited to in-frame clones, with some not included. This table has about 230,000 clones, roughly 85% appearing once. The source material was peripheral blood. These receptors were taken from a man aged 45 to 65 with COVID-19, enrolled during active disease.

The rearrangement joins TRBV15 to TRBJ2-7; TRBD1 matches at 7 bases. The CDR3 spans 15 residues. Trimming took 5 bases from V and 3 from J; bases not matched to a gene: 10. Germline V gives CDR1 LNHNV, CDR2 YYDKDF (reference sequence). This CDR3 reads CATSPSGQAIYEQYF. CDR3 DNA sequence: TGTGCCACCAGCCCGTCCGGACAGGCAATCTACGAGCAGTACTTC.

In its sample, this clone was seen once. The J gene is TRBJ1-2, the V gene TRBV14; 11 bases line up with TRBD1. Germline V gives CDR1 SGHDN, CDR2 FVKESK. V was pared by 1 base and J by 11 bases, with 6 bases of the junction left unmatched. The CDR3 runs 14 residues. The CDR3, as DNA: TGTGCCAGCAGCCAAGGGGGACAGGGGGTAGGATACACCTTC. Translation gives CASSQGGQGVGYTF. Variable domain in full (rest from reference TRBV14 and TRBJ1-2): EAGVTQFPSHSVIEKGQTVTLRCDPISGHDNLYWYRRVMGKEIKFLLHFVKESKQDESGMPNNRFLAERTGGTYSTLKVQPAELEDSGVYFCASSQGGQGVGYTFGSGTRLTVV.

This sequence joins TRBV27 and TRBJ2-3; the D gene is possibly TRBD1 (6 bases). The CDR3 extends over 16 amino acids. Trimming took off 6 bases at V and 5 bases at J, with 21 bases between the two ends. CDR1 is MNHEY, CDR2 SMNVEV, per germline (reference sequence). The CDR3 reads CASSNRYRAAGDTQYF. The CDR3 region has the DNA TGTGCCAGCAGCAACAGATACAGGGCCGCAGGAGATACGCAGTATTTT.

This chain uses TRBV12-3 or TRBV12-4 with TRBJ1-2; D gene ambiguous. With 4 bases removed from V and 1 base from J, the gap between germline ends came to 4 bases. The CDR3 length is 12 residues. The CDR3 protein is CASSSGNYGYTF. As DNA, the CDR3 is TGTGCCAGCAGTTCGGGTAACTATGGCTACACCTTC.

The CDR3 bases are TGTGCCAGCAGCCAAGACCCACAGACCGGGGAGCTGTTTTTT. Protein product: CASSQDPQTGELFF. This chain connects TRBV3-1 (or the pseudogene TRBV3-2) to TRBJ2-2, with D hard to call. This CDR3 comprises 14 residues. Germline V gene sequence: CDR1 LGHDT, CDR2 YNNKEL (reference sequence). Trimming stripped 0 bases from V and 5 bases from J, with 7 bases between.

The chain combines TRBV18 with TRBJ1-2; tentatively, D is TRBD1 (5 bases). The V end lost 1 base, the J end lost 7 bases, and 10 bases lay between the germline ends. Germline loops: CDR1 KGHSH, CDR2 LQKENI. The CDR3 runs 13 residues. The CDR3 sequence: CASSPRQGGGYTF. CDR3 DNA sequence: TGTGCCAGCTCACCACGGCAGGGAGGTGGCTACACCTTC.

This clone has a handful of counts. The V and J genes are TRBV27 and TRBJ2-7; TRBD2 matches at 8 bases. Germline assignment: CDR1 MNHEY and CDR2 SMNVEV (reference sequence). With V trimmed by 0 bases and J by 4 bases, 5 bases remained unmatched. The CDR3 has 15 amino acids. CDR3 nucleotide sequence: TGTGCCAGCAGTTTATCTTGGACTAGCCTTTACGAGCAGTACTTC. As protein: CASSLSWTSLYEQYF.

The chain uses TRBV19 and TRBJ1-4; 11 bases match TRBD1. Germline CDR1 and CDR2: LNHDA and SQIVND (reference sequence). Trimming cost V 5 bases and J 10 bases; bases outside gene matches: 9. The CDR3 loop spans 15 amino acids. The DNA for the CDR3 is TGTGCCAGTAGTGGGGGACAGGGGGAATTCGGAAAACTGTTTTTT. Encoded protein: CASSGGQGEFGKLFF.

The J gene is TRBJ1-2, the V gene TRBV12-3 or TRBV12-4, with D perhaps TRBD1 (5 bases). The V and J ends lost 10 bases and 8 bases respectively, with 17 bases between them. The CDR3 has 12 amino acids. This CDR3 reads CATVGQTRGYTF. As DNA, the CDR3 is TGTGCCACGGTGGGGCAAACGAGGGGCTACACCTTC.

The genes are TRBV15 and TRBJ1-2, with no clear D. In germline, CDR1 is LNHNV, CDR2 YYDKDF (reference sequence). The V and J ends lost 2 bases and 5 bases respectively, with 12 bases between them. The CDR3 runs to 14 residues. The DNA of the CDR3 is TGTGCCACCAGCAGACAGGCCACCCTATATGGCTACACCTTC. Its protein is CATSRQATLYGYTF.

CDR3 DNA: TGTGCCATCTCCCGAGGCAATGAAGCTTTCTTT. It yields the protein CAISRGNEAFF. V usage is TRBV10-3 and J usage is TRBJ1-1; D ambiguous. The CDR3 loop spans 11 amino acids. The V gene lost 8 bases and the J gene lost 7 bases, with 11 bases spanning the gap. Germline V gives CDR1 ENHRY, CDR2 SYGVKD.

CDR3 DNA sequence: TGTGCCAGCAGCGGCGACCGGGCGGGGTTCGCCTATGGCGGCTACACCTTC. Translation gives CASSGDRAGFAYGGYTF. The chain carries TRBV9 and TRBJ1-2; unclear D gene. CDR3 size: 17 residues. The germline CDR1 and CDR2 sequences are SGDLS and YYNGEE. Trimming took off 3 bases at V and 8 bases at J, with 26 bases between the two ends.

V and J are TRBV7-2 and TRBJ1-5; D unresolved. V lost 4 bases, J lost 2 bases, and 6 bases lay in between. This CDR3 contains 13 residues. Germline lookup yields CDR1 SGHTA and CDR2 FQGNSA. The DNA for the CDR3 is TGTGCCAGCAGCTCCGCGGGCAATCAGCCCCAGCATTTT. This codes for CASSSAGNQPQHF.

The chain is built from TRBV24-1 and TRBJ2-1, with TRBD1 identical over 10 bases. Germline assignment: CDR1 KGHDR and CDR2 SFDVKD. The CDR3 runs 17 residues. The V and J ends lost 3 bases and 6 bases, in that order; junction bases with no gene match: 10. The CDR3 protein is CATSDAPWRDRGNEQFF. The CDR3, as DNA: TGTGCCACCAGTGATGCTCCCTGGAGGGACAGGGGCAATGAGCAGTTCTTC.

This chain uses TRBV6-4 with TRBJ2-3, with 8 bases that match TRBD2. The CDR3 runs to 15 residues. After removal of 5 bases from V and 2 bases from J, the junction contained 6 bases not matched to a gene. Germline lookup yields CDR1 MRHNA and CDR2 SNTAGT. The CDR3 nucleotides read TGTGCCAGCAGTTCTGTCGGGGGGGCCACAGATACGCAGTATTTT. Translating gives CASSSVGGATDTQYF.

In its sample, this clone was seen a few times. This rearrangement joins TRBV7-8 to TRBJ2-7, with 10 bases aligning to TRBD1. The germline gives CDR1 SGHVS, CDR2 FQNEAQ. This CDR3 has 14 residues. V gave up 5 bases and J gave up 5 bases; unmatched junction bases: 6. The CDR3 DNA follows: TGTGCCAGCAGCGACCGGGACAGGGGCCACGAGCAGTACTTC. This translates into CASSDRDRGHEQYF. Looking up the rest from reference TRBV7-8 and TRBJ2-7 gives the full variable domain: GAGVSQSPRYKVAKRGQDVALRCDPISGHVSLFWYQQALGQGPEFLTYFQNEAQLDKSGLPSDRFFAERPEGSVSTLKIQRTQQEDSAVYLCASSDRDRGHEQYFGPGTRLTVT.

The chain has TRBV9 and TRBJ2-2; TRBD2 might be the D (5 bases). The germline V gene has CDR1 SGDLS and CDR2 YYNGEE. Between the trimmed V and J ends, which lost 0 bases and 6 bases, there was a span of 9 bases. The CDR3 contains 14 residues. CDR3 loop: CASSVEGGAGELFF. CDR3 nucleotides: TGTGCCAGCAGCGTAGAAGGAGGCGCCGGGGAGCTGTTTTTT.

This sequence joins TRBV21-1 and TRBJ1-5; the D call of TRBD1 is as the table states it, not checked on the DNA. TRBV21-1 is shown as a pseudogene. The CDR3 totals 14 residues. The CDR3 coding sequence is TGTGCCAGCAGCGGCAGGGGTAGCAATCAGCCCCAGCATTTT. Its translation: CASSGRGSNQPQHF.

The chain recombines TRBV5-8 with TRBJ2-1; D is perhaps TRBD2 (7 bases). Germline V lookup: CDR1 SGHTS, CDR2 YDEGEE. V was cut by 0 bases and J by 9 bases, with 19 bases left in between. The CDR3 sequence is 16 residues long. In DNA form, the CDR3 reads TGTGCCAGCAGCTTGGCCGGGCGGGGGCAACTAGGTGAGCAGTTCTTC. Amino acid sequence: CASSLAGRGQLGEQFF.

Only one count was recorded for this clone. V usage is TRBV19 and J usage is TRBJ2-7, with 10 bases lining up with TRBD2. The CDR3 covers 14 residues. Trimming at V came to 9 bases and at J to 4 bases, leaving 9 bases not matched to a gene. Germline loops: CDR1 LNHDA, CDR2 SQIVND (reference sequence). The CDR3: CARGRAGGQYEQYF. In DNA, the CDR3 is TGTGCCAGGGGTAGAGCGGGGGGGCAATACGAGCAGTACTTC.

The chain carries TRBV10-3 and TRBJ2-5; TRBD1 matches at 11 bases. With V trimmed by 2 bases and J by 5 bases, 7 bases remained unmatched. CDR1 and CDR2 (germline): ENHRY, SYGVKD. CDR3 size: 16 residues. In DNA, the CDR3 is TGTGCCATCAGTGAGCGGGACAGGGGGAGAGGGGAGACCCAGTACTTC. This encodes CAISERDRGRGETQYF.

This chain links TRBV19 with TRBJ1-4; 10 bases fit TRBD1. V shed 7 bases and J 4 bases; nucleotides not matched to a gene: 12. In germline, CDR1 is LNHDA, CDR2 SQIVND (reference sequence). The CDR3 contains 17 residues. The CDR3 region has the DNA TGTGCCAGTACCGACCGGGACAGGGGAAGTCTTAATGAAAAACTGTTTTTT. Protein sequence: CASTDRDRGSLNEKLFF. The entire variable domain, with the rest obtained from reference TRBV19 and TRBJ1-4, is as follows: DGGITQSPKYLFRKEGQNVTLSCEQNLNHDAMYWYRQDPGQGLRLIYYSQIVNDFQKGDIAEGYSVSREKKESFPLTVTSAQKNPTAFYLCASTDRDRGSLNEKLFFGSGTQLSVL.

This clone appeared a few times. V usage is TRBV4-3 and J usage is TRBJ1-2; 10 bases agree with TRBD1. Per the germline V gene, CDR1 is LGHNA and CDR2 is YSLEER. This CDR3 has 15 amino acids. V lost 3 bases, J lost 5 bases, and 6 bases stayed unmatched. The chain's CDR3 is CASSQGQGIRYGYTF. CDR3 in DNA: TGCGCCAGCAGCCAGGGACAGGGGATTAGGTATGGCTACACCTTC.

The V call is TRBV10-3, the J call TRBJ2-7; D gene uncertain. This CDR3 has 12 residues. In germline, CDR1 is ENHRY, CDR2 SYGVKD. V shed 2 bases and J shed 8 bases, with 10 bases lying between them. The CDR3 sequence: CAISEATNQQYF. CDR3 coding DNA: TGTGCCATCAGTGAGGCCACTAACCAGCAGTACTTC.

CDR3 nucleotide sequence: TGCGCCAGCAGCCGGGACAGATCAGGCGAAAGCAATCAGCCCCAGCATTTT. This sequence encodes CASSRDRSGESNQPQHF. The chain combines TRBV4-1 with TRBJ1-5, with 7 bases that match TRBD1. V shed 4 bases and J 1 base; nucleotides not matched to a gene: 10. This CDR3 contains 17 residues. Germline V lookup: CDR1 MGHRA, CDR2 YSYEKL.

The CDR3 region is CASSQAAGSNQPQHF. CDR3 coding DNA: TGTGCCAGCAGCCAAGCGGCAGGCTCTAATCAGCCCCAGCATTTT. The chain combines TRBV4-2 with TRBJ1-5; no reliable D call. CDR1 and CDR2 from the germline V gene are LGHNA and YNFKEQ. The CDR3 length is 15 residues. The V end was cut by 1 base, the J end by 4 bases, with 11 bases between.

The rearrangement links TRBV9 to TRBJ1-2, with 12 bases matching TRBD1. The CDR3 length is 19 residues. V was clipped by 2 bases and J by 5 bases; unmatched bases: 16. Germline V lookup: CDR1 SGDLS, CDR2 YYNGEE. CDR3 protein: CASSVTPGQGASRRYGYTF. In nucleotides, the CDR3 is TGTGCCAGCAGCGTGACCCCGGGACAGGGGGCTTCACGGCGGTATGGCTACACCTTC.

The rearrangement uses TRBV5-1 and TRBJ2-2; D is possibly TRBD1 (5 bases). This CDR3 has 14 residues. Per germline, CDR1 SGHRS and CDR2 YFSETQ. V was cut by 0 bases and J by 4 bases, with 7 bases left in between. Here the CDR3 DNA reads TGCGCCAGCAGCTTGGTGCAGGGCACCGGGGAGCTGTTTTTT. Translated, it gives CASSLVQGTGELFF.

V and J are TRBV28 and TRBJ2-3; D is uncertain. This CDR3 contains 13 residues. Germline CDR1 and CDR2: MDHEN and SYDVKM. V was shortened by 10 bases and J by 2 bases, with 13 bases between the two germline ends. CDR3 sequence (DNA): TGTGCCACCAGAACACCTTCCACAGATACGCAGTATTTT. This translates into CATRTPSTDTQYF. The variable domain in full, with the rest retrieved from reference TRBV28 and TRBJ2-3, is DVKVTQSSRYLVKRTGEKVFLECVQDMDHENMFWYRQDPGLGLRLIYFSYDVKMKEKGDIPEGYSVSREKKERFSLILESASTNQTSMYLCATRTPSTDTQYFGPGTRLTVL.

This chain uses TRBV19 with TRBJ2-3; 10 bases agree with TRBD1. This CDR3 has 14 amino acids. Unmatched junction bases numbered 3, after V lost 8 bases and J lost 1 base. CDR1 and CDR2 from the germline V gene are LNHDA and SQIVND (reference sequence). The CDR3 bases are TGTGCCAGTTCGGACAGGGGGGGCACAGATACGCAGTATTTT. Translating gives CASSDRGGTDTQYF.

The chain carries TRBV19 and TRBJ1-5; TRBD1 is a possible D gene (6 bases). Germline assignment: CDR1 LNHDA and CDR2 SQIVND (reference sequence). CDR3 length: 13 amino acids. V was trimmed by 7 bases and J by 5 bases, leaving 12 bases between them. CDR3 loop: CASTRDKDQPQHF. The CDR3 region has the DNA TGTGCCAGTACCCGGGACAAAGATCAGCCCCAGCATTTT.